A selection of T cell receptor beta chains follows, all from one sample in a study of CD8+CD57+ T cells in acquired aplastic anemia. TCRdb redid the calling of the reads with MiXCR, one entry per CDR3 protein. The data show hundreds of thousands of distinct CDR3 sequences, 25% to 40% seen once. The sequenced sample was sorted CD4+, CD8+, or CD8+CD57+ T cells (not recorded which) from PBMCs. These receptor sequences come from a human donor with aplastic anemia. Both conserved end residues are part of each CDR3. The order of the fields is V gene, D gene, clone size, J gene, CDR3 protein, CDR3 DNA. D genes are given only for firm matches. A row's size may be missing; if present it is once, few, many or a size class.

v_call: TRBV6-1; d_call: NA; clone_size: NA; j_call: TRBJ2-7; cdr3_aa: CASTLKGTYEQYF; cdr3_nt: TGTGCCAGCACCTTGAAGGGAACCTACGAGCAGTACTTC
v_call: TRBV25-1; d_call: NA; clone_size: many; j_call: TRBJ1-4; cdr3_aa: CASSDPPLNEKLFF; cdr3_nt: TGTGCCAGCAGTGACCCCCCCCTTAATGAAAAACTGTTTTTT
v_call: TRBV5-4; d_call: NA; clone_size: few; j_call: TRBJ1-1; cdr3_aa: CASSVPGPDTEAFF; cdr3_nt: TGTGCCAGCAGCGTGCCGGGACCTGACACTGAAGCTTTCTTT
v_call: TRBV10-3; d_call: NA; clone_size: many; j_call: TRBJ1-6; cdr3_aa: CAIGNLQESSYNSPLHF; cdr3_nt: TGTGCCATCGGCAACCTACAGGAGAGCTCCTATAATTCACCCCTCCACTTT
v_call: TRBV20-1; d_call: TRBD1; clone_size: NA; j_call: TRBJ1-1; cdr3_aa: CSARDNRGQGTEAFF; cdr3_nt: TGCAGTGCTAGAGACAACAGGGGGCAGGGGACTGAAGCTTTCTTT
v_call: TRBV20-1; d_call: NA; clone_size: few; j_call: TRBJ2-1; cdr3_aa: CSARVVHSYNEQFF; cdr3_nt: TGCAGTGCTAGAGTGGTCCACTCCTACAATGAGCAGTTCTTC
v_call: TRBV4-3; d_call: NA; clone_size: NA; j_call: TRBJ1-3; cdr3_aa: CASSQAVPGSGNTIYF; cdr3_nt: TGCGCCAGCAGCCAAGCTGTTCCAGGTTCTGGAAACACCATATATTTT
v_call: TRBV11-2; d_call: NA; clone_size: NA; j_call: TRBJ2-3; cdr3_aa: CASSLDPGHADTQYF; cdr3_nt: TGTGCCAGCAGCTTAGATCCGGGCCACGCAGATACGCAGTATTTT
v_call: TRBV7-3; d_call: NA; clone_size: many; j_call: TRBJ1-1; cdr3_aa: CASSSEPPPNTEAFF; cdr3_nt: TGTGCCAGCAGCTCCGAACCCCCCCCGAACACTGAAGCTTTCTTT
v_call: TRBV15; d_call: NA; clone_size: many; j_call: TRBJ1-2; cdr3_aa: CATSRDLTNYGYTF; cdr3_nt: TGTGCCACCAGCAGAGATCTGACTAACTATGGCTACACCTTC
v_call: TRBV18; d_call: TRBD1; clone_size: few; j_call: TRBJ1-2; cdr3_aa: CASSPAGGAYGYTF; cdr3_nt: TGTGCCAGCTCACCAGCAGGGGGCGCCTATGGCTACACCTTC
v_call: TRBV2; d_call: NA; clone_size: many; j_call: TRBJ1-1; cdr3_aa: CASSETTYNTEAFF; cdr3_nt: TGTGCCAGCAGTGAAACGACGTATAACACTGAAGCTTTCTTT
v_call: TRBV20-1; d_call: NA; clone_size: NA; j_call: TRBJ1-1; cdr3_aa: CSARAPNTEAFF; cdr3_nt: TGCAGTGCTAGAGCACCTAACACTGAAGCTTTCTTT
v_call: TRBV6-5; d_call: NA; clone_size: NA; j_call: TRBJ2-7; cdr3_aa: CASSYVPGGVTYF; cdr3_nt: TGTGCCAGCAGTTACGTGCCAGGCGGCGTAACCTACTTC
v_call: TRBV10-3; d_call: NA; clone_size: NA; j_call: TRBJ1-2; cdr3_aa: CASSYSGPSYTF; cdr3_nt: TGTGCCAGCAGTTACTCAGGGCCCAGCTACACCTTC
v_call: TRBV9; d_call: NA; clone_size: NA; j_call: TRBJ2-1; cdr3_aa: CASSVAAGLTSSYNEQFF; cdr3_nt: TGTGCCAGCAGCGTCGCGGCGGGACTGACTAGCTCCTACAATGAGCAGTTCTTC
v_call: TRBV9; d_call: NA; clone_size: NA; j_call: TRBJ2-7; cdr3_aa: CASSKGPSSYEQYF; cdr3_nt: TGTGCCAGCAGCAAAGGCCCGAGCTCCTACGAGCAGTACTTC
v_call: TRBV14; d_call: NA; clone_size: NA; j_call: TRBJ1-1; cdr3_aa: CASSHGRDTEAFF; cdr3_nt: TGTGCCAGCAGCCACGGCAGGGACACTGAAGCTTTCTTT
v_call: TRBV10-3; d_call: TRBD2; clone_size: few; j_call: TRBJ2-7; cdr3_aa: CASSKHRASGGAYEQYF; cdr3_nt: TGTGCCAGCAGTAAACACCGGGCTAGCGGGGGGGCCTACGAGCAGTACTTC
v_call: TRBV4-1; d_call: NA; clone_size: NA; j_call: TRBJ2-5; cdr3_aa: CASSHQDPGPKETQYF; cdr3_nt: TGCGCCAGCAGCCATCAAGACCCGGGTCCTAAAGAGACCCAGTACTTC
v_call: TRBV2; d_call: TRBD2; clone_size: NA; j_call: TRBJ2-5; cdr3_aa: CASRTGPGGTQYF; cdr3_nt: TGTGCCAGCAGGACGGGACCGGGGGGGACCCAGTACTTC
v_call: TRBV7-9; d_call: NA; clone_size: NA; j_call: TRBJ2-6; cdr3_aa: CAWTASGANVLTF; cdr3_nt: TGTGCCTGGACAGCTTCTGGGGCCAACGTCCTGACTTTC
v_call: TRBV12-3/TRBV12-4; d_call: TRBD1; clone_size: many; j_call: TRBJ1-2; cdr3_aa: CASSATGANYGYTF; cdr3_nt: TGTGCCAGCAGTGCTACAGGGGCTAACTATGGCTACACCTTC
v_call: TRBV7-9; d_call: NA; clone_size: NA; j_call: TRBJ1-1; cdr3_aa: CAWRQGGNTEAFF; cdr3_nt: TGTGCCTGGAGGCAGGGTGGTAACACTGAAGCTTTCTTT
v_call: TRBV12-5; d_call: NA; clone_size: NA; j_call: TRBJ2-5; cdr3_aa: CASGTPGPLETQYF; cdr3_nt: TGTGCTAGTGGAACCCCGGGGCCGCTAGAGACCCAGTACTTC
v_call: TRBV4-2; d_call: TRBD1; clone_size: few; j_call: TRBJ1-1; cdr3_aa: CASSQGDRGFGTEAFF; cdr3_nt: TGTGCCAGCAGCCAGGGGGACAGGGGATTCGGCACTGAAGCTTTCTTT
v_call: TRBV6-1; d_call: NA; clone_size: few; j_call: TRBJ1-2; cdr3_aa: CASSIQGPNYGYTF; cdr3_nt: TGTGCCAGCAGTATCCAGGGTCCTAACTATGGCTACACCTTC
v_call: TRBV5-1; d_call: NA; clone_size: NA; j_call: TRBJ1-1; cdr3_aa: CASSQGSLNTEAFF; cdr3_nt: TGCGCCAGCAGCCAGGGCAGCCTGAACACTGAAGCTTTCTTT
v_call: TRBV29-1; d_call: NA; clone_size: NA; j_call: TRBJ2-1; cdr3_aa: CSVEGWEFTGNEQFF; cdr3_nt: TGCAGCGTTGAAGGCTGGGAGTTTACCGGCAATGAGCAGTTCTTC
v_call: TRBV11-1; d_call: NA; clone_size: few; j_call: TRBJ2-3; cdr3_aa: CASSLGVGQSATDTQYF; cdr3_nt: TGTGCCAGCAGCTTAGGGGTCGGGCAGAGCGCCACAGATACGCAGTATTTT
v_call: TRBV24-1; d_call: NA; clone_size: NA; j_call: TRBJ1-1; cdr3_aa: CATSYGGEAFF; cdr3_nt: TGTGCCACCAGTTACGGTGGTGAAGCTTTCTTT
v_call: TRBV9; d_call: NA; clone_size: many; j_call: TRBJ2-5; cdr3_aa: CASSVGGQSGETQYF; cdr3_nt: TGTGCCAGCAGCGTAGGGGGCCAATCTGGGGAGACCCAGTACTTC
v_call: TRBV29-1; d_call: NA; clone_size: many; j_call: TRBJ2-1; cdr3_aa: CSVEYSGRYNEQFF; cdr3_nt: TGCAGCGTTGAGTATTCAGGAAGGTACAATGAGCAGTTCTTC
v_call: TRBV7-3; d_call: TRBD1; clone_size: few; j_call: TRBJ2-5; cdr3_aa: CASSPTGEETQYF; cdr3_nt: TGTGCCAGCAGCCCCACAGGGGAAGAGACCCAGTACTTC
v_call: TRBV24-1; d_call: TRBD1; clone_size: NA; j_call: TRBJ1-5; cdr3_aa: CATSLLQGEQPQHF; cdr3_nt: TGTGCCACCAGTTTACTACAGGGGGAACAGCCCCAGCATTTT
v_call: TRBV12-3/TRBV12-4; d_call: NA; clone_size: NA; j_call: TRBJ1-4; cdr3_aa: CASKDGRNNEKLFF; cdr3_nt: TGTGCCAGCAAGGACGGAAGAAATAATGAAAAACTGTTTTTT
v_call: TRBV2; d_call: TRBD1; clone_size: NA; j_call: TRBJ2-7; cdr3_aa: CASSGTGDLSYEQYF; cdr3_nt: TGTGCCAGCAGTGGGACAGGGGACCTCTCCTACGAGCAGTACTTC
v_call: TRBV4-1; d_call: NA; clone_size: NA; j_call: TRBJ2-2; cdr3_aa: CASSQWPEGGGELFF; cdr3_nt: TGCGCCAGCAGCCAATGGCCCGAAGGGGGCGGGGAGCTGTTTTTT
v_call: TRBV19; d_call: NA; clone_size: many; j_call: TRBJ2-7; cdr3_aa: CASSGMGEQYF; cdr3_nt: TGTGCCAGTAGTGGAATGGGCGAGCAGTACTTC
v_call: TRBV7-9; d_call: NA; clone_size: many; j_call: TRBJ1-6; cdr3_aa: CASSLGSLSHSPLHF; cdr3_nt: TGTGCCAGCAGCTTAGGTTCCCTTAGTCATTCACCCCTCCACTTT
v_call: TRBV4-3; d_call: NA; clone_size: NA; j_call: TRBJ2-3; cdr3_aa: CASSQDPATTDTQYF; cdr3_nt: TGCGCCAGCAGCCAAGATCCCGCTACCACAGATACGCAGTATTTT
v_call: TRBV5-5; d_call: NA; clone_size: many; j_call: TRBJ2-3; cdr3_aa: CASSLGQASTDTQYF; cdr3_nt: TGTGCCAGCAGCTTGGGACAAGCTAGCACAGATACGCAGTATTTT
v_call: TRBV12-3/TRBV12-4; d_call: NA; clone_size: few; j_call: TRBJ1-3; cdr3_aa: CASSLARGQGGYYGNTIYF; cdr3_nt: TGTGCCAGCAGTTTAGCGCGGGGTCAAGGGGGGTACTATGGAAACACCATATATTTT
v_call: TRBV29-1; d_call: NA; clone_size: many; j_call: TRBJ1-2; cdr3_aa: CSVEKSLMGGYTF; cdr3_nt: TGCAGCGTTGAAAAGAGCCTAATGGGTGGCTACACCTTC
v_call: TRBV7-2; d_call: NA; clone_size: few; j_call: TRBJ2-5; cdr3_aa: CASSLVLGQETQYF; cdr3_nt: TGTGCCAGCAGCTTAGTGCTAGGTCAAGAGACCCAGTACTTC
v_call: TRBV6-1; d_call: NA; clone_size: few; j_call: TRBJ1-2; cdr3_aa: CASSEGGFGYGYTF; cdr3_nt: TGTGCCAGCAGTGAAGGGGGCTTCGGCTATGGCTACACCTTC
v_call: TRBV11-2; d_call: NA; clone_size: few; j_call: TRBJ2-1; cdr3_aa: CASSLVGPLDGGNEQFF; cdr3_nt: TGTGCCAGCAGCTTAGTAGGCCCTCTTGATGGGGGGAATGAGCAGTTCTTC
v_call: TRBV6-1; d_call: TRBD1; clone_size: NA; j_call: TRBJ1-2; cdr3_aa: CASRSTGTARNYGYTF; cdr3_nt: TGTGCCAGCAGGTCAACCGGGACAGCAAGAAACTATGGCTACACCTTC
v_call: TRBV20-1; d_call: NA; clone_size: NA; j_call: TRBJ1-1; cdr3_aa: CSARIPGPNTEAFF; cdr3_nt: TGCAGTGCTAGAATCCCAGGGCCGAACACTGAAGCTTTCTTT
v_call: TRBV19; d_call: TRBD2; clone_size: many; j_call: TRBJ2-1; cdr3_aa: CASSRVAGVVNEQFF; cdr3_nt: TGTGCCAGTAGTAGAGTAGCGGGAGTGGTGAATGAGCAGTTCTTC